The sequence of this T cell receptor (beta chain) was determined in a study of neurological immune-mediated disorders. Study observations and caveats: No expanded-clone CDR3 amino acid sequence recurred across subjects, suggesting private TCR-beta repertoires. Whereas HTLV-1-associated myelopathy showed the most TCR clonal expansion, multiple sclerosis showed the least, with levels below those of healthy controls.

Sorted libraries came from 950,000 to 1,000,000 CD4+ or CD8+ T cells. The trim removed 6 bases at V and 3 bases at J, leaving 2 bases unmatched. CDR3 length equals 14 residues. CDR1 ENHRY and CDR2 SYGVKD come from the germline V gene. This clonotype was detected many times. The antigen is undetermined. The cDNA was synthesized by 5'RACE incorporating 10-nucleotide random UMIs. TCRdb re-derived calls from the 5' RACE reads in MiXCR, one entry per CDR3 protein. Counted here are approximately 41,000 distinct CDR3 sequences, roughly 15% occurring once; the ten biggest clones make up roughly 3.6%. The chain couples TRBV10-3 to TRBJ2-3, with TRBD2 matching 11 bases. The TCR was taken from a woman aged 60-75 years with HTLV-1-associated myelopathy (HAM/TSP). The source material was CD4+ T cells from blood. The CDR3 spells CAIRLAGETDTQYF. CDR3 DNA: TGTGCCATCAGACTAGCGGGGGAGACAGATACGCAGTATTTT.